Listed below are T cell receptor beta chains from one sample, sequenced in a study of T cell changes during pregnancy in multiple sclerosis. This table comes from immunoSEQ multiplex PCR, and its TCRdb copy is limited to in-frame clones, with some not included. The sample consists of under 90,000 clones, approximately 90% of them appearing once. The material sequenced was peripheral blood, taken in the second trimester of pregnancy. Receptors originate from a female donor in good health, enrolled as a control in a pregnancy study. Each CDR3 is given with its conserved first and last residue. The order of the fields is D gene, V gene, J gene, clone size, CDR3 protein, CDR3 DNA. D genes are given only for firm matches. The size entry is marked missing in some rows and otherwise reads once, few, many or a size class.

-,TRBV19,TRBJ1-2,-,CASRQRTRGYGYTF,TGTGCCAGTAGACAACGGACAAGAGGCTATGGCTACACCTTC
-,TRBV29-1,TRBJ2-1,-,CSVERGYGDNEQFF,TGCAGCGTTGAAAGGGGGTATGGGGATAATGAGCAGTTCTTC
TRBD1,TRBV5-3,TRBJ1-5,-,CARSQDRGGSNQPQHF,TGTGCCAGAAGTCAGGACAGGGGAGGAAGCAATCAGCCCCAGCATTTT
TRBD1,TRBV5-1,TRBJ1-2,-,CASSLGDSYGYTF,TGCGCCAGCAGCTTGGGGGACAGCTATGGCTACACCTTC
TRBD1,TRBV6-1,TRBJ1-4,-,CASSVGQGFEKLFF,TGTGCCAGCAGTGTGGGACAGGGTTTCGAAAAACTGTTTTTT
-,TRBV10-3,TRBJ2-7,-,CAISTAGQLYEQYF,TGTGCCATCAGCACGGCGGGTCAGTTATACGAGCAGTACTTC
TRBD2,TRBV10-2,TRBJ2-3,-,CASLGLAGGPLRSGADTQYF,TGCGCCAGCCTCGGACTAGCGGGAGGGCCCCTTAGGAGTGGGGCAGATACGCAGTATTTT
TRBD2,TRBV9,TRBJ2-2,-,CASRQKGSGTSTGELFF,TGTGCCAGCAGACAAAAGGGGAGCGGGACTTCGACCGGGGAGCTGTTTTTT
TRBD2,TRBV7-7,TRBJ2-5,-,CASSSGTSGATQYF,TGTGCCAGCAGCTCCGGGACTAGCGGAGCGACCCAGTACTTC
TRBD1,TRBV19,TRBJ2-1,-,CASSASGTGKANEQFF,TGTGCCAGTAGTGCCTCCGGGACAGGTAAAGCTAATGAGCAGTTCTTC
-,TRBV7-6,TRBJ2-7,-,CASSLEVASGEQYF,TGTGCCAGCAGCTTAGAGGTTGCTTCGGGCGAGCAGTACTTC
TRBD2,TRBV15,TRBJ2-7,-,CATSRSGGNYEQYF,TGTGCCACCAGCAGATCGGGGGGAAACTACGAGCAGTACTTC
-,TRBV28,TRBJ1-2,-,CASSPGGTEGYGYTF,TGTGCCAGCAGCCCCGGGGGAACGGAGGGCTATGGCTACACCTTC
-,TRBV6-5,TRBJ2-4,-,CASSYSMDSTRNIQYF,TGTGCCAGCAGTTACTCGATGGACAGTACAAGGAACATTCAGTACTTC
TRBD1,TRBV5-1,TRBJ2-1,-,CASSLAGTGDNEQFF,TGCGCCAGCAGCTTGGCCGGGACAGGGGATAATGAGCAGTTCTTC
TRBD1,TRBV29-1,TRBJ1-1,-,CSVAGGRQGSTEAFF,TGCAGCGTTGCCGGAGGTAGACAGGGGAGCACTGAAGCTTTCTTT
TRBD1,TRBV4-3,TRBJ2-7,once,CASSPRDSSPEAYEQYF,TGCGCCAGCAGCCCCCGGGACAGTAGTCCCGAGGCCTACGAGCAGTACTTC
TRBD2,TRBV7-9,TRBJ2-7,-,CASSSGSAGGRTVRQYF,TGTGCCAGCAGCTCAGGGTCGGCGGGAGGGCGAACGGTGAGGCAGTACTTC
-,TRBV27,TRBJ2-1,-,CASSEVGGPDNEQFF,TGTGCCAGCAGTGAGGTGGGGGGGCCCGACAATGAGCAGTTCTTC
TRBD2,TRBV19,TRBJ2-1,-,CASSISSGLAGENEQFF,TGTGCCAGTAGTATTTCCTCGGGACTAGCGGGGGAAAATGAGCAGTTCTTC
TRBD2,TRBV7-2,TRBJ2-3,-,CASSPRGGGLAPSTDTQYF,TGTGCCAGCAGCCCCCGCGGCGGAGGACTAGCCCCTAGCACAGATACGCAGTATTTT
TRBD1,TRBV18,TRBJ2-7,-,CASSPVQGAYEQYF,TGTGCCAGCTCACCAGTACAGGGGGCGTACGAGCAGTACTTC
TRBD1,TRBV15,TRBJ1-2,-,CATSREGTGSGYTF,TGTGCCACCAGCAGGGAGGGGACAGGGAGTGGCTACACCTTC
-,TRBV28,TRBJ2-1,once,CASSLPETRLFF,TGTGCCAGCAGTCTCCCTGAAACTAGGTTGTTCTTC
-,TRBV28,TRBJ2-3,-,CASTDTDTQYF,TGTGCCAGCACAGATACGGATACGCAGTATTTT
TRBD2,TRBV30,TRBJ2-3,-,CAWSEAGGWNTQYF,TGTGCCTGGAGTGAAGCGGGAGGATGGAATACGCAGTATTTT
TRBD1,TRBV5-6,TRBJ2-7,-,CASRGTGTSYEQYF,TGTGCCAGCAGGGGGACAGGGACCTCCTACGAGCAGTACTTC
-,TRBV28,TRBJ1-1,-,CASGRGGSAFF,TGTGCCAGCGGACGAGGGGGTAGCGCTTTCTTT
TRBD1,TRBV28,TRBJ2-5,-,CASSPGDREETQYF,TGTGCCAGCAGTCCCGGGGACAGGGAAGAGACCCAGTACTTC
-,TRBV15,TRBJ2-7,-,CATSITGSYEQYF,TGTGCCACCAGCATCACAGGGAGCTACGAGCAGTACTTC